The clone carrying this TCR beta chain was counted only a few times. MiXCR was run by TCRdb on the PCR reads, yielding one entry per CDR3 protein. The sample carries 24,000 or so distinct CDR3 sequences, 35% to 45% recorded once. The record originates from a study of tumor-infiltrating lymphocytes in oesophageal squamous cell carcinoma. The CDR3 is made up of 13 amino acids. Germline-derived CDR1 and CDR2 are MGHRA and YSYEKL. V and J are TRBV4-1 and TRBJ2-1; weak D call: TRBD1 (6 bases). Gene TRBJ2-7 matches the end of the DNA better, so the J call may be wrong. The sequenced sample was esophageal tumor tissue. The origin of this receptor is a male donor with esophageal squamous cell carcinoma. DNA of the CDR3: TGCGCCAGCAGCCAAGACAGGGGTTGGGAGCAGTACTTC. Its translation: CASSQDRGWEQYF.